This T cell receptor (beta chain) came from a study of monozygotic twins with inflammatory bowel disease. Regarding the study as a whole: Healthy co-twins had higher TCRbeta inverse Simpson diversity than their IBD twins.

On this clonotype: Its antigen is undetermined.

One blood sample of 2 to 2.5 ml was taken from each donor. During cDNA synthesis, UMIs that each contained a 6-nucleotide sample barcode were added by means of template switching. Using the 5' RACE reads, TCRdb records one entry per CDR3 protein without DNA. Recorded for this sample: around 410,000 distinct CDR3 sequences. Germline V gives CDR1 ENHRY, CDR2 SYGVKD. The length of the CDR3 is 15 residues. Sequencing was done on a sample of blood. J is TRBJ2-5 and V is TRBV10-3; lacking DNA, the TRBD2 call made by TCRdb goes unchecked. The receptor comes from a human donor with ulcerative colitis or Crohn's disease, or a healthy co-twin of an affected twin (not recorded which). The chain's CDR3 is CAISGAGGVQETQYF.